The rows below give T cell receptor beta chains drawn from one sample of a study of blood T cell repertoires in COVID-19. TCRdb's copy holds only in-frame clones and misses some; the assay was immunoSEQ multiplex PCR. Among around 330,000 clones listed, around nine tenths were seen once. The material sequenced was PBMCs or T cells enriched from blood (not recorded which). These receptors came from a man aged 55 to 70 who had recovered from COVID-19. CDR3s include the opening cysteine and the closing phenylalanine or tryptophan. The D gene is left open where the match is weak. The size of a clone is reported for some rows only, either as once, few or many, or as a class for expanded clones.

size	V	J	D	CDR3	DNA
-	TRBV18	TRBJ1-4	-	CASSPSVEKLFF	TGTGCCAGCTCACCATCTGTGGAAAAACTGTTTTTT
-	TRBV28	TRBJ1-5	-	CASTLNRAQPQHF	TGTGCCAGCACCCTAAACAGGGCCCAGCCCCAGCATTTT
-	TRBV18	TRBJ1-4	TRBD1	CASSPPGQRQEKLFF	TGTGCCAGCTCACCACCGGGACAGAGACAGGAAAAACTGTTTTTT
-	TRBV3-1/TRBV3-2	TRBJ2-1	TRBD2	CASSQDGLVKFF	TGTGCCAGCAGCCAAGACGGACTAGTGAAGTTCTTC
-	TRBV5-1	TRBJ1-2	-	CASSLADSNYGYTF	TGCGCCAGCAGCTTGGCCGACAGCAACTATGGCTACACCTTC
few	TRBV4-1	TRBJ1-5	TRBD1	CASSQGYRGIYQPQHF	TGCGCCAGCAGCCAAGGGTACAGGGGGATCTATCAGCCCCAGCATTTT
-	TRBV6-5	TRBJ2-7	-	CASSTSWTDSYEQYF	TGTGCCAGCAGTACCTCATGGACAGACTCCTACGAGCAGTACTTC
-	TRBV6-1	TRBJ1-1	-	CASSESGSGTEAFF	TGTGCCAGCAGTGAATCGGGGTCCGGCACTGAAGCTTTCTTT
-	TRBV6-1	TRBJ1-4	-	CASSDRSGRVNEKLFF	TGTGCCAGCAGTGACCGATCAGGCAGGGTTAATGAAAAACTGTTTTTT
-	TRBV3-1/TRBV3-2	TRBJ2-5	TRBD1	CASSQDGPGGVQETQYF	TGTGCCAGCAGCCAAGACGGCCCAGGGGGTGTCCAAGAGACCCAGTACTTC
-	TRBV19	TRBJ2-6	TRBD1	CACRDRLSGANVLTF	TGTGCCTGCCGGGACAGACTCTCTGGGGCCAACGTCCTGACTTTC
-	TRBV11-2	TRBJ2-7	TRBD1	CASSFGQNRGPRAYEQYF	TGTGCCAGCAGCTTCGGCCAGAACAGGGGGCCGAGGGCCTACGAGCAGTACTTC
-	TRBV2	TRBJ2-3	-	CAGVRERTDTQYF	TGTGCCGGAGTCCGGGAGCGCACAGATACGCAGTATTTT
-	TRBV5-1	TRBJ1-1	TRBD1	CASSSMTGPTEAFF	TGCGCCAGCAGCTCGATGACAGGGCCCACTGAAGCTTTCTTT
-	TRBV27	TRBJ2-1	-	CASSLQGGEPQRVEQFF	TGTGCCAGCAGTCTACAGGGTGGCGAGCCGCAACGGGTTGAGCAGTTCTTC
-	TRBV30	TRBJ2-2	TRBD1	CAWSRGPGELFF	TGTGCCTGGAGTAGGGGGCCCGGGGAGCTGTTTTTT
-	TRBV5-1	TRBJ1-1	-	CASSLTVNTEAFF	TGCGCCAGCAGCTTGACAGTGAACACTGAAGCTTTCTTT
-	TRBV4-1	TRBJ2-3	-	CASSQELAGTTDTQYF	TGCGCCAGCAGCCAAGAGCTTGCGGGTACTACAGATACGCAGTATTTT
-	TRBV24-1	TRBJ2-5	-	CATSVSGGKTQYF	TGTGCCACCAGTGTTTCAGGGGGGAAGACCCAGTACTTC
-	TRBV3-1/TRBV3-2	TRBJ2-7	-	CASSHAGPSYEQYF	TGTGCCAGCAGCCACGCGGGGCCCTCCTACGAGCAGTACTTC
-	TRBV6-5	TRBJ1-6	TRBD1	CASSPGTGISPLHF	TGTGCCAGCAGTCCGGGGACAGGGATTTCACCCCTCCACTTT
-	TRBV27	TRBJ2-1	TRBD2	CASSQLGLAGSSYNEQFF	TGTGCCAGCAGCCAATTGGGACTAGCGGGGAGCTCCTACAATGAGCAGTTCTTC
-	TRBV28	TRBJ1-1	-	CASDSPAGGTEAFF	TGTGCCAGCGATTCCCCGGCGGGGGGCACTGAAGCTTTCTTT
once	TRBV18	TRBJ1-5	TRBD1	CASSPQGGPNQPQHF	TGTGCCAGCTCACCACAAGGGGGCCCCAATCAGCCCCAGCATTTT
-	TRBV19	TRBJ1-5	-	CASSLQTGYNQPQHF	TGTGCCAGTAGCCTCCAAACAGGGTACAATCAGCCCCAGCATTTT
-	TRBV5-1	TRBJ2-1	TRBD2	CASSLLTSGNNEQFF	TGCGCCAGCAGCTTGTTGACTAGCGGGAACAATGAGCAGTTCTTC
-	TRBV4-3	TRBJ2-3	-	CASSPSPGTDTQYF	TGCGCCAGCAGCCCGAGTCCGGGGACAGATACGCAGTATTTT
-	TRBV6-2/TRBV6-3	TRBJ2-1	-	CASSYRTGAHEQFF	TGTGCCAGCAGTTATAGGACGGGAGCCCATGAGCAGTTCTTC
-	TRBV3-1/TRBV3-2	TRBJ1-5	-	CASSQKGGTQGDNQPQHF	TGTGCCAGCAGCCAAAAAGGGGGTACACAGGGTGACAATCAGCCCCAGCATTTT
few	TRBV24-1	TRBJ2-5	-	CASGSGNDQETQYF	TGTGCCTCAGGGTCAGGGAACGACCAAGAGACCCAGTACTTC
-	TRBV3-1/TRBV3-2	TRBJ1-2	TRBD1	CASSRPGQDYGYTF	TGTGCCAGCAGCCGACCGGGACAGGACTATGGCTACACCTTC
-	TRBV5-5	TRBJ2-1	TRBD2	CASSTSSGVSNEQFF	TGTGCCAGCAGCACGTCTAGCGGGGTCTCCAATGAGCAGTTCTTC
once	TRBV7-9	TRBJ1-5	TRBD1	CASSSSGGNQPQHF	TGTGCCAGCAGCTCCTCAGGGGGGAATCAGCCCCAGCATTTT
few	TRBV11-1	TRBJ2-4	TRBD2	CASSPREGRNIQYF	TGTGCCAGCAGCCCCCGGGAGGGGCGGAACATTCAGTACTTC
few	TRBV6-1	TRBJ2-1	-	CASSEEPGQYNEQFF	TGTGCCAGCAGTGAAGAGCCAGGGCAATACAATGAGCAGTTCTTC
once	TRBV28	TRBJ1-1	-	CASGQSNTEAFF	TGTGCCAGCGGGCAGAGCAACACTGAAGCTTTCTTT
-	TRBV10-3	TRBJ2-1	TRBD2	CAITTSGSYNEQFF	TGTGCCATCACAACTAGCGGCTCCTACAATGAGCAGTTCTTC
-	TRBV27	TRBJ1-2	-	CASSSSPTDLNYGYTF	TGTGCCAGCAGTTCTAGCCCAACAGACCTTAACTATGGCTACACCTTC
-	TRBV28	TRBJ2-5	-	CASSLIGAGEQETQYF	TGTGCCAGCAGTTTAATCGGTGCAGGCGAGCAAGAGACCCAGTACTTC
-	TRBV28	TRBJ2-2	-	CASRRPLAAGELFF	TGTGCCAGCAGGAGACCCTTAGCGGCCGGGGAGCTGTTTTTT
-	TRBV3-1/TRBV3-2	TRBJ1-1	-	CASSQEFGRTAEAFF	TGTGCCAGCAGCCAAGAGTTTGGGAGAACGGCTGAAGCTTTCTTT
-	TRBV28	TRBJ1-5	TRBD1	CASSLRQGRGNQPQHF	TGTGCCAGCAGTTTACGACAGGGGAGGGGCAATCAGCCCCAGCATTTT